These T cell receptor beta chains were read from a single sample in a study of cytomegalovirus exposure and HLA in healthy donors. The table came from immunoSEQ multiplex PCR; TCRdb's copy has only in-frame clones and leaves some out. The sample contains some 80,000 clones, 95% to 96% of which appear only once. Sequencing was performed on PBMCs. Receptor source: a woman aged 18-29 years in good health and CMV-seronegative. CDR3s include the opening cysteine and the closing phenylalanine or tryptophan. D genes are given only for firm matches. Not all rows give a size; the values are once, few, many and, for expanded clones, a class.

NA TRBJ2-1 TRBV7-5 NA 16 CARSPRTSGRNYEQFF TGTGCCAGAAGCCCCCGGACTAGCGGGAGGAATTATGAGCAGTTCTTC
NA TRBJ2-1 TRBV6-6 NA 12 CASSSRANEQFF TGTGCCAGCAGTTCCAGGGCCAATGAGCAGTTCTTC
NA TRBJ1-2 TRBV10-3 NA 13 CAITAGSFYGYTF TGTGCCATCACGGCGGGTAGCTTCTATGGCTACACCTTC
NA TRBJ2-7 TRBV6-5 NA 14 CASSYGLAANEQYF TGTGCCAGCAGTTACGGGCTAGCCGCCAACGAGCAGTACTTC
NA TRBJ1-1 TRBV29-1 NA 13 CSVKGRGGTEAFF TGCAGCGTTAAAGGACGAGGGGGCACTGAAGCTTTCTTT
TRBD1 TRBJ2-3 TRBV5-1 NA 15 CASSFGAGGIDTQYF TGCGCCAGCAGCTTTGGGGCAGGGGGTATAGATACGCAGTATTTT
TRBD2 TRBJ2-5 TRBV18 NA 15 CASSKGAGEGETQYF TGTGCCAGCTCCAAAGGGGCGGGGGAAGGAGAGACCCAGTACTTC
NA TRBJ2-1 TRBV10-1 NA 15 CASSSYSNSYNEQFF TGCGCCAGCAGTTCCTACTCCAACTCGTACAATGAGCAGTTCTTC
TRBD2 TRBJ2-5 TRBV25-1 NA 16 CASSSGGRTLQETQYF TGTGCCAGCAGTTCGGGGGGACGAACCCTCCAAGAGACCCAGTACTTC
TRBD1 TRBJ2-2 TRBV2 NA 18 CASSTRDRGRKNTGELFF TGTGCCAGCAGTACCCGGGACAGGGGGCGTAAAAACACCGGGGAGCTGTTTTTT
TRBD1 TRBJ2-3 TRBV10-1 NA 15 CASSEPGQGTNTQYF TGCGCCAGCAGTGAGCCAGGACAGGGGACAAATACGCAGTATTTT
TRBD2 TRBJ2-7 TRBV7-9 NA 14 CASSQTSATYEQYF TGTGCCAGCAGCCAAACTAGCGCAACCTACGAGCAGTACTTC
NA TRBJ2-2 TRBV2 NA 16 CASSERIERDTGELFF TGTGCCAGCAGCGAAAGGATCGAGAGGGACACCGGGGAGCTGTTTTTT
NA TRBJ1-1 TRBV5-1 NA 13 CASSLGGLTEAFF TGCGCCAGCAGCTTGGGAGGGTTGACTGAAGCTTTCTTT
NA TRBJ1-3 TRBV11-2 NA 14 CASSLAGSGNTIYF TGTGCCAGCAGCTTAGCAGGGTCCGGAAACACCATATATTTT
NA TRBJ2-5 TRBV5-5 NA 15 CASSLFGQGQETQYF TGTGCCAGCAGCTTATTTGGGCAGGGCCAAGAGACCCAGTACTTC
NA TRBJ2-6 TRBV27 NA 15 CASSFFGTGANVLTF TGTGCCAGCAGTTTTTTCGGGACTGGGGCCAACGTCCTGACTTTC
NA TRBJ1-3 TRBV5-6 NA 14 CASSPGTEGNTIYF TGTGCCAGCAGCCCAGGGACTGAGGGAAACACCATATATTTT
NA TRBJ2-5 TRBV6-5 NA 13 CASSYRTAETQYF TGTGCCAGCAGTTACCGGACAGCCGAGACCCAGTACTTC
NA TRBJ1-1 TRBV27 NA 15 CASRPPTATNTEAFF TGTGCCAGCAGGCCCCCGACAGCGACTAACACTGAAGCTTTCTTT
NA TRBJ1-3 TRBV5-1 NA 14 CASSLSLSGNTIYF TGCGCCAGCAGCTTGTCCCTTTCTGGAAACACCATATATTTT
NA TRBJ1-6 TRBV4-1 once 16 CASSQDTYVLNSPLHF TGCGCCAGCAGCCAAGATACGTACGTACTTAATTCACCCCTCCACTTT
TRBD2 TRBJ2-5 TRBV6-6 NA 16 CASRLSPGRGRETQYF TGTGCCAGCAGATTATCTCCCGGGAGGGGACGGGAGACCCAGTACTTC
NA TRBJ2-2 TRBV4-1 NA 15 CASKTYREGTGELFF TGCGCCAGCAAAACCTACAGGGAGGGGACCGGGGAGCTGTTTTTT